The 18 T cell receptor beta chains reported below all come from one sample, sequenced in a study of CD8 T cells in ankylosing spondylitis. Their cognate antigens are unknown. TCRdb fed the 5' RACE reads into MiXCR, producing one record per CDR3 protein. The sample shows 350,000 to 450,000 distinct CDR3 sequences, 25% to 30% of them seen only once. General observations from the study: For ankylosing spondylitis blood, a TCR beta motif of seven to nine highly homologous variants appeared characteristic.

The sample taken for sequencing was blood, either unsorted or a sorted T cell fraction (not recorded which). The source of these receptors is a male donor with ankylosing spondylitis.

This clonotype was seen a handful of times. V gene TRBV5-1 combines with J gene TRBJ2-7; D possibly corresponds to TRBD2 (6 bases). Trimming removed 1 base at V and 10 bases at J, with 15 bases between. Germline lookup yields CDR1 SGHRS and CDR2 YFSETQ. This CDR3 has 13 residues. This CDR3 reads CASSLKRARRQYV. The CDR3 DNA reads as TGCGCCAGCAGCTTGAAGCGGGCGAGAAGACAGTACGTC.

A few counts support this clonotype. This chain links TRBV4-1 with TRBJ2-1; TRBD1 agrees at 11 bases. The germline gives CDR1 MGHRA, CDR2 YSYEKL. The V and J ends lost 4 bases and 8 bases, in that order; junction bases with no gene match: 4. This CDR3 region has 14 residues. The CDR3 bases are TGCGCCAGCAGCCCCTGGACAGGGGGCTATGAGCAGTTCTTC. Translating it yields CASSPWTGGYEQFF.

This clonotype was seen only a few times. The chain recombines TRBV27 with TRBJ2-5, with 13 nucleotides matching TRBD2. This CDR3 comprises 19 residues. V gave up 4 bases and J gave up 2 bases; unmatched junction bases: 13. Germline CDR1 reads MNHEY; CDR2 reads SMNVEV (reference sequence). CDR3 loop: CASSSSFPSTSGGQETQYF. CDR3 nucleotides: TGTGCCAGCAGTTCCTCGTTCCCCTCGACTAGCGGGGGGCAAGAGACCCAGTACTTC.

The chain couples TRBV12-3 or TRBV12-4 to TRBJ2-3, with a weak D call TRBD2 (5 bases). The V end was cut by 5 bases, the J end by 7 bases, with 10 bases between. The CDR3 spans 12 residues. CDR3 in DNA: TGTGCCAGCAGTCTCCCTAGCTATACGCAGTATTTT. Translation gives CASSLPSYTQYF.

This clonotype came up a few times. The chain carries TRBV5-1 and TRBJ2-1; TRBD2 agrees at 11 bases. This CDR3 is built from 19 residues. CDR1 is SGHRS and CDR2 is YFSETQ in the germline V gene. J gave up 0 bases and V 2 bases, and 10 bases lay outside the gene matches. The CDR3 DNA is TGCGCCAGCAGCTTAACCCCACTAGCGGGAGAAGACTCCTACAATGAGCAGTTCTTC. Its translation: CASSLTPLAGEDSYNEQFF.

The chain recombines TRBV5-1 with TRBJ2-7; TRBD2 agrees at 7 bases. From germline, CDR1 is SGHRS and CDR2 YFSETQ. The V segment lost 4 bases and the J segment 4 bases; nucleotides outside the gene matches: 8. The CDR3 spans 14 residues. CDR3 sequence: CASSPIPGGYEQYF. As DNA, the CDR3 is TGCGCCAGCAGCCCTATACCCGGGGGGTACGAGCAGTACTTC.

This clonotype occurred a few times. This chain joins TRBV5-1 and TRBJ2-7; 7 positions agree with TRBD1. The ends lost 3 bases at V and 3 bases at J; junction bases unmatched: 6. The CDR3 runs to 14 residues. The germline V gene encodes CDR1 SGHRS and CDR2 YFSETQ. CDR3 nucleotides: TGCGCCAGCAGCTCAGGGGGAAGTCTCTACGAGCAGTACTTC. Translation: CASSSGGSLYEQYF. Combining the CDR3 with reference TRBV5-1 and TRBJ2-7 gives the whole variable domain KAGVTQTPRYLIKTRGQQVTLSCSPISGHRSVSWYQQTPGQGLQFLFEYFSETQRNKGNFPGRFSGRQFSNSRSEMNVSTLELGDSALYLCASSSGGSLYEQYFGPGTRLTVT.

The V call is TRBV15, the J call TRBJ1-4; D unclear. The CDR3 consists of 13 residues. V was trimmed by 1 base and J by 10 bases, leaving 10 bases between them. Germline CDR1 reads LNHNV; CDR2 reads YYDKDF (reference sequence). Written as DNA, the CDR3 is TGTGCCACCAGCAGAGCGAGTGGCGGAAAACTGTTTTTT. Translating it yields CATSRASGGKLFF.

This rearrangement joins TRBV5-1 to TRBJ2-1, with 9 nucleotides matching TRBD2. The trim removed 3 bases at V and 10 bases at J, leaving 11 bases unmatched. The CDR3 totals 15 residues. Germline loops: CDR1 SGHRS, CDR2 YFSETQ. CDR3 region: CASSSSTAGGGEQFF. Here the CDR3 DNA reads TGCGCCAGCAGCTCCTCAACAGCGGGAGGAGGGGAGCAGTTCTTC.

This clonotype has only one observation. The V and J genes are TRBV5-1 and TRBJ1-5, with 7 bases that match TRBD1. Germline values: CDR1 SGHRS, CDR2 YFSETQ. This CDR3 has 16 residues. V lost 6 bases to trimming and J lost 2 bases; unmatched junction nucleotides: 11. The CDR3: CASTLTGTVGNQPQHF. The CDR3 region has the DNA TGCGCCAGCACCTTAACCGGGACAGTCGGCAATCAGCCCCAGCATTTT.

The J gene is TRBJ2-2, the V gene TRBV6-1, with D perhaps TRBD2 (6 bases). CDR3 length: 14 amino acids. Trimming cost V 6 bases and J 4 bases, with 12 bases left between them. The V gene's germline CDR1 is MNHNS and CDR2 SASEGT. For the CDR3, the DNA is TGTGCCAGCAGCCGAGCCGGGGGCACCGGGGAGCTGTTTTTT. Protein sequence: CASSRAGGTGELFF.

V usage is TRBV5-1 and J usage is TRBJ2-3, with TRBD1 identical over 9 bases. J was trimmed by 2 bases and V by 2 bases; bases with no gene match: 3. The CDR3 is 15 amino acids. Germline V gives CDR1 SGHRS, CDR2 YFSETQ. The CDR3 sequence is CASSFWDRDTDTQYF. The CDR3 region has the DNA TGCGCCAGCAGCTTTTGGGACAGGGACACAGATACGCAGTATTTT.

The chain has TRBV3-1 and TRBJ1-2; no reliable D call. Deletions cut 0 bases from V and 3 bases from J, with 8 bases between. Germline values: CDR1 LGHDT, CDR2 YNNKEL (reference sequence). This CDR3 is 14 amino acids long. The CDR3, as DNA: TGTGCCAGCAGCCAAGATCTTCGGGACTATGGCTACACCTTC. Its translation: CASSQDLRDYGYTF. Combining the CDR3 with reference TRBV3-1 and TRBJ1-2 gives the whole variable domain DTAVSQTPKYLVTQMGNDKSIKCEQNLGHDTMYWYKQDSKKFLKIMFSYNNKELIINETVPNRFSPKSPDKAHLNLHINSLELGDSAVYFCASSQDLRDYGYTFGSGTRLTVV.

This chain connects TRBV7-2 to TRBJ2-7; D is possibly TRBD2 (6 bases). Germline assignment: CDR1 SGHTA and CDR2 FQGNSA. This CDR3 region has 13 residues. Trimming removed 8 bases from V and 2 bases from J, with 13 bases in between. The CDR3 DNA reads TGTGCCAGCGGTCGGCGGGACCCCTACGAGCAGTACTTC. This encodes CASGRRDPYEQYF.

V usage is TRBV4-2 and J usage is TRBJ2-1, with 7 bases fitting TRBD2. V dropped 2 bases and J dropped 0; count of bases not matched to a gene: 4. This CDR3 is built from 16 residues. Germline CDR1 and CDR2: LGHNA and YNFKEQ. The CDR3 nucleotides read TGTGCCAGCAGCCAAAATAGCGGGTCCTCCTACAATGAGCAGTTCTTC. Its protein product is CASSQNSGSSYNEQFF.

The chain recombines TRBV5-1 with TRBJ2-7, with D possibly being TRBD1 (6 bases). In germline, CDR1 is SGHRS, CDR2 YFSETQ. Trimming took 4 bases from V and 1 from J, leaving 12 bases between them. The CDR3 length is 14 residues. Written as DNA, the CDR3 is TGCGCCAGCAGCCAACAGGGCCTGTCCTACGAGCAGTACTTC. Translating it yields CASSQQGLSYEQYF.

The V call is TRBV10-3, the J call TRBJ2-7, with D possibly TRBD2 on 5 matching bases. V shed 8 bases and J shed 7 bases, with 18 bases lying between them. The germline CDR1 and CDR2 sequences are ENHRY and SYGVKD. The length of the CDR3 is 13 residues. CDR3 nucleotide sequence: TGTGCCATCTCGGGGATACCGACGGGGGAGCAGTACTTC. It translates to CAISGIPTGEQYF.

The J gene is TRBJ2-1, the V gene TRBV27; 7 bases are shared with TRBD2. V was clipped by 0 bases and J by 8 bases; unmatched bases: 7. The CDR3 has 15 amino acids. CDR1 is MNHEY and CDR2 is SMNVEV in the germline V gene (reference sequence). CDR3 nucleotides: TGTGCCAGCAGTTTATCGAACTTGGGAGGGGATGAGCAGTTCTTC. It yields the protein CASSLSNLGGDEQFF.